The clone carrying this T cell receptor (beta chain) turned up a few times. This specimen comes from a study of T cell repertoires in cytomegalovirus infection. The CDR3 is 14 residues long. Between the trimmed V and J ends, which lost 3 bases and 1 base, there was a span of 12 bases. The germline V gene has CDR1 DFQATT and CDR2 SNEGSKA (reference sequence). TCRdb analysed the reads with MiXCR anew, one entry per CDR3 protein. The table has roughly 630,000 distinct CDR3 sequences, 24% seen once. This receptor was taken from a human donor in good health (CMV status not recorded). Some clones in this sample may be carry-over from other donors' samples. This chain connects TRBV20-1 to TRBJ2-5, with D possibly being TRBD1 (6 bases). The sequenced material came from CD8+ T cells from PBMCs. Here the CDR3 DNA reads TGCAGTGCTAGCGATAGGGGGAGCCAAGAGACCCAGTACTTC. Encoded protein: CSASDRGSQETQYF.